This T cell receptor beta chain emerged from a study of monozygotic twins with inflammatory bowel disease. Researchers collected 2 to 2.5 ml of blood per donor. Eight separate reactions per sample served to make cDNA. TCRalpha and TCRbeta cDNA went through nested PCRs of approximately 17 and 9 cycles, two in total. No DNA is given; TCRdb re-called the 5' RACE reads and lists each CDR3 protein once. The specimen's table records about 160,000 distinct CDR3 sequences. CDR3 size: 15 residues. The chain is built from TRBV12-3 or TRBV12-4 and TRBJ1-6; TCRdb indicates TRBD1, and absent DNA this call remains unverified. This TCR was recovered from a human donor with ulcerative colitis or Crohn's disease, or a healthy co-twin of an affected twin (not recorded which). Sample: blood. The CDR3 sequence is CASRTDSSYNSPLHF.